This T cell receptor beta chain was captured by sequencing in a study of T cells in Graves' hyperthyroidism and ophthalmopathy. V lost 5 bases, J lost 7 bases, and 9 bases lay in between. The CDR3 sequence is 11 residues long. CDR1 and CDR2 from the germline V gene are SGHTA and FQGTGA. Orbital computed tomography and thyroid ultrasound, together with serum TRAb and thyroxine and clinical symptoms, were used for diagnoses. Amplification of TCR beta CDR3 regions used RNA as the template. A first-round RT-PCR of the TCR CDR3 used the HTBI primer set. MiXCR, applied by TCRdb to the multiplex PCR reads, yields one record per CDR3 protein. The sample shows 450,000 to 700,000 distinct CDR3 sequences, under 60% of them seen only once. As regards this clonotype: Possible read error: a much larger clone is one base away.

This clonotype originated in a woman between 18 and 30 years old with Graves' hyperthyroidism. The rearrangement uses TRBV7-3 and TRBJ2-7; TRBD1 might be the D (5 bases). Material for sequencing was peripheral blood or thyroid tissue (not recorded which). CDR3 coding DNA: TGTGCCAGCAGCCAAGGGGCTGAGCAGTACTTC. Protein product: CASSQGAEQYF.